This passage covers 22 T cell receptor beta chains from one sample sequenced in a study of T cell clonality in common variable immunodeficiency. Study results and limitations: Reportedly, TCR beta sequences from common variable immunodeficiency showed fewer deletions and N-nucleotide insertions.

No antigen is known for these receptors. Clones were sequenced by immunoSEQ multiplex PCR, and TCRdb holds only the in-frame ones, with some missing. The sample offers just over 15,000 clones and no singletons, the top ten holding 10% to 15%. Sequencing input: peripheral blood mononuclear cells. Every receptor here comes from a human donor with common variable immunodeficiency.

Concerning this clone itself: The CDR3 end falls 3 residues outside the read, so it is completed with the germline J gene. The chain joins TRBV7-9 to TRBJ1-2; D call uncertain. Trimming left V 4 bases short and J 2 bases short, with 5 bases between. The CDR3 runs to 12 residues. Germline V gene data show CDR1 as SEHNR and CDR2 as FQNEAQ (reference sequence). The chain's CDR3 is CASSSGNYGYTF. The sequenced CDR3 bases are TGTGCCAGCAGCTCCGGGAACTATGGC. Full variable domain (outside the CDR3, taken from reference TRBV7-9 and TRBJ1-2): DTGVSQNPRHKITKRGQNVTFRCDPISEHNRLYWYRQTLGQGPEFLTYFQNEAQLEKSRLLSDRFSAERPKGSFSTLEIQRTEQGDSAMYLCASSSGNYGYTFGSGTRLTVV.

Of note for this clone: Sequencing ends 3 residues short of the CDR3 end; the germline J gene provides the rest. V and J are TRBV5-1 and TRBJ2-3; the D is unclear. The ends were cut back, 0 bases at V and 2 bases at J, with 7 bases in the middle. This CDR3 region has 14 residues. CDR1 and CDR2 (germline): SGHRS, YFSETQ. Partial CDR3 DNA: TGCGCCAGCAGCTTGGGGGCTACCACAGATACG. This encodes CASSLGATTDT. The whole CDR3 sequence is CASSLGATTDTQYF.

This clone occurred a few times. The read finishes 3 residues shy of the CDR3 end, and the germline J gene is used to complete it. The chain links TRBV11-2 to TRBJ2-5, with 7 bases that match TRBD2. There are 15 residues in the CDR3. The V gene's germline CDR1 is SGHAT and CDR2 FQNNGV. J was trimmed by 4 bases and V by 4 bases; bases with no gene match: 9. The CDR3 DNA, read in part, is TGTGCCAGCAGCTACCAGACTAGCCGGGGAGAGACC. Translating gives CASSYQTSRGET. The CDR3 in its entirety is CASSYQTSRGETQYF.

Only a few counts were recorded for this clone. The read finishes 3 residues shy of the CDR3 end, and the germline J gene is used to complete it. The sample has other DNA sequences that encode this CDR3 too. The chain links TRBV7-9 to TRBJ1-4; D may be TRBD1 (6 bases). Trimming stripped 5 bases from V and 8 bases from J, with 18 bases between. The CDR3 loop spans 15 amino acids. Germline lookup yields CDR1 SEHNR and CDR2 FQNEAQ (reference sequence). Incomplete CDR3 DNA: TGTGCCAGCAGCCTTCTGGCCCAGGGGCTGGAAAAA. It specifies CASSLLAQGLEK. The entire CDR3 reads CASSLLAQGLEKLFF.

In regard to this clone: At one end, the junction sequence differs from germline, possibly due to a read error. The sequenced fragment ends 3 residues before the CDR3 boundary, so the rest is inferred from the germline J gene. The chain uses TRBV18 and TRBJ1-4, with TRBD1 identical over 9 bases. CDR1 and CDR2 (germline): KGHSH, LQKENI. The CDR3 extends over 16 amino acids. CDR3 protein: CASSWDRAPTKEKLFF. The CDR3 bases that were read are TGTGCCAGCTCCTGGGACAGGGCACCAACTAAGGAAAAA.

On this clone itself: The sequence runs out 3 residues before the end of the CDR3; the remainder is reconstructed from the germline J gene. The V gene is TRBV7-2, the J gene TRBJ1-2; 9 positions match TRBD1. V lost 7 bases, J lost 7 bases, and 10 bases stayed unmatched. Germline loops: CDR1 SGHTA, CDR2 FQGNSA. The CDR3 totals 14 residues. CDR3 bases read: TGTGCCAGCACCCTGGGGCTGACAGGGGGTGGC. This gives the protein CASTLGLTGGG. The complete CDR3 sequence is CASTLGLTGGGYTF.

Regarding this clone: The CDR3 extends 3 residues past the end of the read, so its final part is completed from the germline J gene. This chain joins TRBV30 and TRBJ2-1; 10 bases are a match to TRBD1. V shed 2 bases, J shed 7 bases, and the junction held 5 bases outside the gene matches. Germline V gene data show CDR1 as GTSNPN and CDR2 as SVGIG (reference sequence). The length of the CDR3 is 14 residues. CDR3 bases read: TGTGCCTGGAGTATGGGACAGGGGTGGAATGAG. This translates into CAWSMGQGWNE. The complete CDR3 reads CAWSMGQGWNEQFF.

Details on this clone: The read terminates 3 residues ahead of where the CDR3 ends, so the germline J gene completes it. This chain uses TRBV2 with TRBJ1-2; the D gene is possibly TRBD1 (5 bases). In germline, CDR1 is SNHLY, CDR2 FYNNEI. The CDR3 runs to 15 residues. V was clipped by 5 bases and J by 7 bases, with 20 bases between them. The CDR3: CASSLRDSMNGGYTF. The sequenced CDR3 bases are TGTGCCAGCAGTTTAAGGGACTCAATGAATGGTGGC. The full variable domain, with the rest looked up from reference TRBV2 and TRBJ1-2, is EPEVTQTPSHQVTQMGQEVILRCVPISNHLYFYWYRQILGQKVEFLVSFYNNEISEKSEIFDDQFSVERPDGSNFTLKIRSTKLEDSAMYFCASSLRDSMNGGYTFGSGTRLTVV.

A few counts support this clone. Sequencing ends 3 residues short of the CDR3 end; the germline J gene provides the rest. This chain connects TRBV5-5 to TRBJ2-1; weak D call: TRBD2 (7 bases). Germline CDR1 reads SGHKS; CDR2 reads YYEKEE (reference sequence). The length of the CDR3 is 11 residues. V gave up 6 bases and J gave up 9 bases, with 10 bases separating them. The CDR3: CASNREGEQFF. CDR3 DNA (partial): TGTGCCAGCAACAGGGAGGGTGAG.

This clone was counted only a few times. The read terminates 3 residues before the CDR3 end, so the remaining end is supplied by the germline J gene. This chain connects TRBV18 to TRBJ1-5; D not resolved. The CDR3 consists of 13 residues. Deletions cut 1 base from V and 2 bases from J, with 3 bases between. Germline CDR1 KGHSH, CDR2 LQKENI. Incomplete CDR3 DNA: TGTGCCAGCTCACCACAGGGCAATCAGCCC. It yields the protein CASSPQGNQP. The full CDR3 sequence reads CASSPQGNQPQHF.

This clone was counted a few times. From the germline J gene comes the end of the CDR3, since the read stops 3 residues before it. The gene calls are TRBV7-2 and TRBJ2-5; 7 bases are shared with TRBD2. V dropped 1 base and J dropped 5; count of bases not matched to a gene: 4. The germline CDR1 and CDR2 sequences are SGHTA and FQGNSA. CDR3 length: 14 amino acids. CDR3 sequence: CASSLGLAIETQYF. The DNA read from the CDR3 is TGTGCCAGCAGCTTAGGACTAGCTATTGAGACC.

This clone has more than one count but fewer than ten. The CDR3 is cut off 3 residues early in the read; its end comes from the germline J gene. The rearrangement links TRBV5-1 to TRBJ2-7; 9 bases match TRBD2. Germline assignment: CDR1 SGHRS and CDR2 YFSETQ. CDR3 length: 13 residues. Losses at the gene ends were 4 bases for V and 4 bases for J; bases not matched to a gene: 3. The part of the CDR3 DNA that was read is TGCGCCAGCAGCGCGGGGGGGACTTACGAG. It yields the protein CASSAGGTYE. The complete CDR3 reads CASSAGGTYEQYF.

In this sample, this clone turned up a few times. The read stops 3 residues short of the end of the CDR3; the missing end is completed from the germline J gene. J is TRBJ2-3 and V is TRBV2; D might be TRBD2 (6 bases). From germline, CDR1 is SNHLY and CDR2 FYNNEI. This CDR3 has 14 amino acids. V lost 7 bases to trimming and J lost 1 base, with 12 bases between them. The sequenced part of the CDR3 DNA is TGTGCCAGCAAAGACGGGGAGGGCACAGATACG. Translating it yields CASKDGEGTDT. The whole CDR3 sequence reads CASKDGEGTDTQYF. Based on the CDR3 plus reference TRBV2 and TRBJ2-3, the full variable domain is EPEVTQTPSHQVTQMGQEVILRCVPISNHLYFYWYRQILGQKVEFLVSFYNNEISEKSEIFDDQFSVERPDGSNFTLKIRSTKLEDSAMYFCASKDGEGTDTQYFGPGTRLTVL.

A remark on this clone: The read finishes 3 residues shy of the CDR3 end, and the germline J gene is used to complete it. The chain employs TRBV11-2 and TRBJ2-1; the D is unclear. The CDR3 loop spans 11 amino acids. Germline V CDR1 and CDR2: SGHAT, FQNNGV. Trimming took 5 bases from V and 5 from J, leaving 4 bases between them. The CDR3: CASSLNNEQFF. CDR3 DNA, as far as it was read: TGTGCCAGCAGCCTTAACAATGAG.

This clone was detected only a few times. From the germline J gene comes the end of the CDR3, since the read stops 3 residues before it. The V and J genes are TRBV7-2 and TRBJ2-7; 12 bases match TRBD2. The CDR3 is 15 amino acids. Unmatched junction bases numbered 5, after V lost 4 bases and J lost 4 bases. The germline CDR1 and CDR2 sequences are SGHTA and FQGNSA. CDR3 bases read: TGTGCCAGCAGCTCATCCGGACTAGCGGGATACGAG. Translation: CASSSSGLAGYE. The entire CDR3 protein is CASSSSGLAGYEQYF.

A remark on this clone: From the germline J gene comes the end of the CDR3, since the read stops 3 residues before it. The chain recombines TRBV7-9 with TRBJ2-7, with D perhaps matching TRBD2 (6 bases). Germline assignment: CDR1 SEHNR and CDR2 FQNEAQ (reference sequence). This CDR3 has 15 residues. Trimming stripped 6 bases from V and 2 bases from J, with 17 bases between. CDR3 region: CASRRDFETTYEQYF. Incomplete CDR3 DNA: TGTGCCAGCAGGCGGGACTTCGAGACCACCTACGAG.

The part of the CDR3 DNA that was read is TGCGCCAGCAGCTCCGCGGGGGGAGGACAGCCC. Its translation: CASSSAGGGQP. The whole CDR3 sequence is CASSSAGGGQPQHF. The J gene is TRBJ1-5, the V gene TRBV5-1, with D possibly TRBD1 on 5 matching bases. Sequencing ends 3 residues short of the CDR3 end; the germline J gene provides the rest. This CDR3 comprises 14 residues. CDR1 SGHRS and CDR2 YFSETQ come from the germline V gene. V lost 3 bases and J lost 7, with 14 bases in between.

This clone was seen only a few times. Read coverage stops 3 residues before the CDR3 terminus; the germline J gene supplies the remainder. The chain carries TRBV7-2 and TRBJ1-2; D gene uncertain. The V gene lost 3 bases and the J gene lost 1 base, with 12 bases spanning the gap. The CDR3 is 15 amino acids. Germline CDR1 and CDR2: SGHTA and FQGNSA. CDR3 DNA, as far as it was read: TGTGCCAGCAGCTTCTCCGCGGGCAATAACTATGGC. Translating it yields CASSFSAGNNYG. The complete CDR3 reads CASSFSAGNNYGYTF.

As regards this clone: The CDR3 end is not reached by the read, which stops 3 residues before it; the germline J gene fills it in. The chain combines TRBV5-1 with TRBJ2-5; 10 bases fit TRBD2. Trimming cost V 4 bases and J 4 bases; bases outside gene matches: 10. Germline V gene lookup returns CDR1 SGHRS and CDR2 YFSETQ. The CDR3 is 16 residues long. The CDR3 DNA, read in part, is TGCGCCAGCAGCGATTTAGCGGGGGGACTAAGAGAGACC. Its translation is CASSDLAGGLRET. The entire CDR3 protein reads CASSDLAGGLRETQYF. The whole variable domain, filled in from reference TRBV5-1 and TRBJ2-5, reads KAGVTQTPRYLIKTRGQQVTLSCSPISGHRSVSWYQQTPGQGLQFLFEYFSETQRNKGNFPGRFSGRQFSNSRSEMNVSTLELGDSALYLCASSDLAGGLRETQYFGPGTRLLVL.

Comment on this clone: The CDR3 is cut off 3 residues early in the read; its end comes from the germline J gene. V gene TRBV19 combines with J gene TRBJ2-7; D unclear. V lost 5 bases and J lost 0, with 11 bases in between. The V gene's germline CDR1 is LNHDA and CDR2 SQIVND (reference sequence). The CDR3 spans 14 residues. The covered CDR3 bases are TGTGCCAGTAGTGCCACCGATAGCTCCTACGAG. It is translated as CASSATDSSYE. The entire CDR3 reads CASSATDSSYEQYF.

This clone was seen a few times. The read halts 3 residues ahead of the CDR3 end, with the missing end drawn from the germline J gene. V gene TRBV7-9 combines with J gene TRBJ1-2, with 10 bases that match TRBD1. J was trimmed by 4 bases and V by 1 base; bases with no gene match: 3. Germline CDR1 is SEHNR and CDR2 is FQNEAQ (reference sequence). CDR3 length: 15 amino acids. Partial CDR3 DNA: TGTGCCAGCAGCTTAGGAGGGACAGGGGCCTATGGC. It is translated as CASSLGGTGAYG. The entire CDR3 protein reads CASSLGGTGAYGYTF.

This clone was observed a few times. Its ends do not fully match the called genes, so a read error is possible. The read falls 3 residues short of the CDR3 end, and the missing part is taken from the germline J gene. The rearrangement joins TRBV18 to TRBJ2-2, with 11 bases aligning to TRBD2. Per germline, CDR1 KGHSH and CDR2 LQKENI. The CDR3 is 16 residues long. CDR3: CASSAPGLADTGELFF. The sequenced part of the CDR3 DNA is TGTGCCAGCTCAGCACCGGGACTAGCGGATACCGGGGAG. The variable domain in full, completed from reference TRBV18 and TRBJ2-2, reads NAGVMQNPRHLVRRRGQEARLRCSPMKGHSHVYWYRQLPEEGLKFMVYLQKENIIDESGMPKERFSAEFPKEGPSILRIQQVVRGDSAAYFCASSAPGLADTGELFFGEGSRLTVL.